Sequencing of this T cell receptor (beta chain) was carried out in a study of CD8 T cells in Susac syndrome. About 0.5 to 1 ug RNA was reverse transcribed with random hexamers. TCRdb passed the immunoSEQ multiplex PCR reads through MiXCR, listing each CDR3 protein once. Of 80,000 to 90,000 distinct CDR3 sequences listed, about 95% are singletons. CDR1 and CDR2 (germline): PRHDT, FYEKMQ (reference sequence). Trimming took off 3 bases at V and 0 bases at J, with 9 bases between the two ends. The CDR3 runs to 14 residues. General study points: In total CD8+ repertoires, about 15 Susac-specific public clones were found, and five or six in CD8+ TEMRA repertoires.

As to this clonotype: The antigen remains undetermined.

Patients with Susac syndrome fulfilled recently defined diagnostic criteria for definite or probable disease. The rearrangement joins TRBV13 to TRBJ2-7; D is unclear. The sample taken for sequencing was CD8+ T cells from PBMCs. This receptor was obtained from a human donor with Susac syndrome. Here the CDR3 reads CASSFWTSSYEQYF. CDR3 sequence (DNA): TGTGCCAGCAGCTTCTGGACGAGCTCCTACGAGCAGTACTTC.